These 25 T cell receptor beta chains were sequenced from one sample in a study of blood T cell repertoires in COVID-19 (dated by TCRdb to about 2020). The library was produced with the immunoSEQ multiplex PCR assay. Here the immuneACCESS table is served through TCRdb, limited to in-frame sequences with V and J called. Missing clones are a known gap in these copies; in checked studies unresolved V genes cover under half, and the rest lacks a known reason. The sample records about 98,000 clones, more than 75% of which are singletons. The ten largest clones capture roughly 3.1% of the sample. Sequences were obtained from peripheral blood. These receptors were taken from a man aged 45-60 years with active or convalescent COVID-19.

V and J are TRBV15 and TRBJ1-5; 10 bases map to TRBD1. Germline CDR1 is LNHNV and CDR2 is YYDKDF (reference sequence). The CDR3 has 16 residues. V lost 0 bases, J lost 6 bases, and 5 bases stayed unmatched. The CDR3 nucleotides are TGTGCCACCAGCAGAGAGACAGGGGGCAATGGTCAGCCCCAGCATTTT. It is translated as CATSRETGGNGQPQHF.

The chain couples TRBV25-1 to TRBJ1-2, with unresolved D. Trimming shortened V by 0 bases and J by 0 bases, and 8 bases separated the two germline ends. The CDR3 length is 15 residues. Germline CDR1 MGHDK, CDR2 SYGVNS. CDR3 nucleotides: TGTGCCAGCAGTGAATACGAAAACTCTAACTATGGCTACACCTTC. Its translation: CASSEYENSNYGYTF.

In its sample, this clone was seen once. The chain couples TRBV29-1 to TRBJ1-2; 9 bases are shared with TRBD1. The CDR3 runs 14 residues. CDR1 and CDR2 from the germline V gene are SQVTM and ANQGSEA. V trimming: 5 bases; J trimming: 5 bases; junction bases outside the gene matches: 9. CDR3 in amino acids: CSVLIGTGMYGYTF. CDR3 in DNA: TGCAGCGTTCTGATAGGGACAGGGATGTATGGCTACACCTTC.

The chain joins TRBV28 to TRBJ2-5, with D maybe TRBD2 (7 bases). V was shortened by 4 bases and J by 1 base, with 13 bases between the two germline ends. The CDR3 sequence is 15 residues long. Germline CDR1 reads MDHEN; CDR2 reads SYDVKM. The CDR3 nucleotides read TGTGCCAGCAGTTCGGGGGGCGGGGGCCAAGAGACCCAGTACTTC. Translating gives CASSSGGGGQETQYF.

V usage is TRBV23-1 and J usage is TRBJ2-7; D gene uncertain. TRBV23-1 is an ORF; its function is uncertain. There are 14 residues in the CDR3. Trimming took off 9 bases at V and 10 bases at J, with 25 bases between the two ends. The CDR3: CASPPPSAALGQYV. CDR3 coding DNA: TGCGCCAGTCCCCCCCCCTCGGCAGCCCTAGGACAGTACGTC.

V gene TRBV28 combines with J gene TRBJ2-2, with TRBD1 matching 10 bases. V was pared by 0 bases and J by 11 bases, with 9 bases of the junction left unmatched. CDR1 is MDHEN, CDR2 SYDVKM, per germline. The CDR3 length is 16 residues. CDR3 in amino acids: CASSLWSAGQGGELFF. The CDR3, as DNA: TGTGCCAGCAGTTTATGGAGTGCCGGACAGGGGGGCGAGCTGTTTTTT.

CDR3: CASSSPGQGADTQYF. The CDR3 nucleotides are TGTGCCAGCAGTTCGCCGGGACAGGGTGCAGATACGCAGTATTTT. The chain recombines TRBV28 with TRBJ2-3, with 9 bases aligning to TRBD1. This CDR3 contains 15 residues. Per germline, CDR1 MDHEN and CDR2 SYDVKM. With 4 bases clipped from V and 4 bases from J, the junction kept 6 bases outside the gene matches. Full variable domain (missing parts from reference TRBV28 and TRBJ2-3): DVKVTQSSRYLVKRTGEKVFLECVQDMDHENMFWYRQDPGLGLRLIYFSYDVKMKEKGDIPEGYSVSREKKERFSLILESASTNQTSMYLCASSSPGQGADTQYFGPGTRLTVL.

The chain employs TRBV19 and TRBJ1-5; 7 nucleotides agree with TRBD1. The V and J ends lost 6 bases and 5 bases, in that order; junction bases with no gene match: 7. The CDR3 consists of 14 residues. From germline, CDR1 is LNHDA and CDR2 SQIVND (reference sequence). CDR3 sequence (DNA): TGTGCCAGTAGGGTACAGGGGAAAGATCAGCCCCAGCATTTT. It yields the protein CASRVQGKDQPQHF.

The chain links TRBV29-1 to TRBJ2-3; maybe TRBD1 (6 bases). The V end lost 6 bases, the J end lost 0 bases, and 16 bases lay between the germline ends. From germline, CDR1 is SQVTM and CDR2 ANQGSEA. The CDR3 contains 15 residues. CDR3 sequence reads: CSVDSTGPSTDTQYF. Here the CDR3 DNA reads TGCAGCGTGGATTCGACAGGACCTAGCACAGATACGCAGTATTTT.

The sample holds one count of this clone. This sequence joins TRBV2 and TRBJ2-3; TRBD1 is a possible D gene (6 bases). The CDR3 covers 15 residues. Germline V gene sequence: CDR1 SNHLY, CDR2 FYNNEI. The ends were cut back, 6 bases at V and 3 bases at J, with 16 bases in the middle. Written as DNA, the CDR3 is TGTGCCAGCAGACAACAGGGTGGTCGTACAGATACGCAGTATTTT. Its protein is CASRQQGGRTDTQYF.

V and J are TRBV28 and TRBJ1-5; perhaps TRBD1 as D (6 bases). V was shortened by 5 bases and J by 7 bases, with 15 bases between the two germline ends. Germline V lookup: CDR1 MDHEN, CDR2 SYDVKM. The CDR3 contains 14 residues. The CDR3 DNA is TGTGCCAGCAGTGCTACAGGGTTTGGGCAGCCCCAGCATTTT. Translated, it gives CASSATGFGQPQHF.

CDR3 protein: CASSLQGAFEKLFF. Here the CDR3 DNA reads TGTGCCAGCAGCCTTCAGGGGGCGTTTGAAAAACTGTTTTTT. The genes are TRBV3-1 (or the pseudogene TRBV3-2) and TRBJ1-4; TRBD1 matches at 8 bases. With V trimmed by 4 bases and J by 7 bases, 5 bases remained unmatched. This CDR3 has 14 residues. CDR1 is LGHDT, CDR2 YNNKEL, per germline (reference sequence).

The chain carries TRBV27 and TRBJ2-4; 8 bases agree with TRBD1. The junction had 11 bases not matched to a gene; V was cut back by 8 bases and J by 2 bases. The CDR3 totals 16 residues. Per germline, CDR1 MNHEY and CDR2 SMNVEV (reference sequence). Here the CDR3 DNA reads TGTGCCAGCGGTGGACAGGGCTGGAATTCCAAAAACATTCAGTACTTC. Translating it yields CASGGQGWNSKNIQYF.

The chain uses TRBV19 and TRBJ2-1; weak D call: TRBD2 (5 bases). This CDR3 has 14 amino acids. CDR1 is LNHDA and CDR2 is SQIVND in the germline V gene (reference sequence). Trimming removed 3 bases at V and 4 bases at J, with 10 bases between. The CDR3: CASSIMRAYNEQFF. DNA for the CDR3: TGTGCCAGTAGTATTATGAGGGCGTACAATGAGCAGTTCTTC.

The chain combines TRBV6-2 or TRBV6-3 with TRBJ2-5; weak D call: TRBD1 (5 bases). The V end was cut by 2 bases, the J end by 3 bases, with 13 bases between. In germline, CDR1 is MNHEY, CDR2 SVGEGT. The CDR3 has 15 residues. The CDR3: CASSYDRGFEETQYF. The CDR3 DNA reads as TGTGCCAGCAGTTACGATAGGGGTTTCGAAGAGACCCAGTACTTC.

The CDR3 here is CASSGAEENQETQYF. CDR3 DNA sequence: TGCGCCAGCAGTGGAGCTGAAGAGAACCAAGAGACCCAGTACTTC. The rearrangement links TRBV10-1 to TRBJ2-5, with D uncertain. The germline CDR1 and CDR2 sequences are WNHNN and SYGVQD (reference sequence). The CDR3 runs 15 residues. The ends were cut back, 4 bases at V and 0 bases at J, with 12 bases in the middle.

J is TRBJ2-1 and V is TRBV7-2; 8 positions agree with TRBD2. Germline V gene sequence: CDR1 SGHTA, CDR2 FQGNSA. V lost 3 bases and J lost 2; bases outside the gene matches: 3. The CDR3 consists of 15 residues. The CDR3 spells CASSFGGGTYNEQFF. In DNA, the CDR3 is TGTGCCAGCAGCTTTGGCGGGGGGACCTACAATGAGCAGTTCTTC.

V and J are TRBV7-9 and TRBJ2-2; tentatively, D is TRBD2 (6 bases). The germline V gene encodes CDR1 SEHNR and CDR2 FQNEAQ (reference sequence). Trimming stripped 4 bases from V and 2 bases from J, with 8 bases between. The CDR3 length is 14 residues. The CDR3 DNA reads as TGTGCCAGCAGCTCCGGGGGAAACACCGGGGAGCTGTTTTTT. This encodes CASSSGGNTGELFF.

V is TRBV19 and J is TRBJ2-1; possible D gene TRBD1, 5 bases. The CDR3 length is 15 residues. V lost 3 bases and J lost 8, with 17 bases in between. CDR1 and CDR2 from the germline V gene are LNHDA and SQIVND (reference sequence). CDR3 DNA: TGTGCCAGTAGTATCGGTATCGCAGGGAATCATGAGCAGTTCTTC. Translating gives CASSIGIAGNHEQFF.

The chain combines TRBV5-1 with TRBJ2-3, with 7 bases matching TRBD1. V dropped 5 bases and J dropped 4; count of bases not matched to a gene: 10. The CDR3 contains 15 residues. Germline assignment: CDR1 SGHRS and CDR2 YFSETQ. The CDR3 DNA is TGCGCCAGCAGAGGGGGCGAGGGTCGGGCAGATACGCAGTATTTT. Translating gives CASRGGEGRADTQYF. Complete variable domain (other parts from reference TRBV5-1 and TRBJ2-3): KAGVTQTPRYLIKTRGQQVTLSCSPISGHRSVSWYQQTPGQGLQFLFEYFSETQRNKGNFPGRFSGRQFSNSRSEMNVSTLELGDSALYLCASRGGEGRADTQYFGPGTRLTVL.

This sequence joins TRBV3-1 (or the pseudogene TRBV3-2) and TRBJ2-1; D is possibly TRBD2 (7 bases). V was shortened by 0 bases and J by 7 bases, with 16 bases between the two germline ends. The germline gives CDR1 LGHDT, CDR2 YNNKEL (reference sequence). This CDR3 is 16 amino acids long. The CDR3 coding sequence is TGTGCCAGCAGCCAAGATGTTGGGGGGGCTAGTAATGAGCAGTTCTTC. Translated, it gives CASSQDVGGASNEQFF.

This clone was observed a few times. The chain carries TRBV5-4 and TRBJ2-5; TRBD1 aligns across 7 bases. The CDR3 runs 13 residues. From germline, CDR1 is SGHNT and CDR2 YYREEE (reference sequence). J lost 2 bases, V lost 4 bases, and 2 bases had no gene match. CDR3 sequence reads: CASSPGGQETQYF. CDR3 sequence (DNA): TGTGCCAGCAGCCCAGGGGGACAAGAGACCCAGTACTTC.

The rearrangement uses TRBV10-2 and TRBJ1-1; no firm D call. Per the germline V gene, CDR1 is WSHSY and CDR2 is SAAADI. The CDR3 spans 13 residues. V shed 7 bases and J shed 1 base, with 10 bases lying between them. The CDR3 region has the DNA TGCGCCAGCATGGAACAGCCGAACACTGAAGCTTTCTTT. Translation gives CASMEQPNTEAFF.

The chain employs TRBV3-1 (or the pseudogene TRBV3-2) and TRBJ2-6; 7 bases map to TRBD1. The CDR3 length is 17 residues. The ends lost 0 bases at V and 2 bases at J; junction bases unmatched: 4. Germline lookup yields CDR1 LGHDT and CDR2 YNNKEL (reference sequence). CDR3 bases: TGTGCCAGCAGCCAAGATGGCAGGGGGACTGGGGCCAACGTCCTGACTTTC. It specifies CASSQDGRGTGANVLTF.

In nucleotides, the CDR3 is TGTGCCAGCAGTGCAGGGCTTCTGAGCAAAAACATTCAGTACTTC. Protein product: CASSAGLLSKNIQYF. This chain links TRBV28 with TRBJ2-4; D is perhaps TRBD1 (5 bases). The V gene's germline CDR1 is MDHEN and CDR2 SYDVKM. The CDR3 consists of 15 residues. Trimming shortened V by 5 bases and J by 3 bases, and 14 bases separated the two germline ends.